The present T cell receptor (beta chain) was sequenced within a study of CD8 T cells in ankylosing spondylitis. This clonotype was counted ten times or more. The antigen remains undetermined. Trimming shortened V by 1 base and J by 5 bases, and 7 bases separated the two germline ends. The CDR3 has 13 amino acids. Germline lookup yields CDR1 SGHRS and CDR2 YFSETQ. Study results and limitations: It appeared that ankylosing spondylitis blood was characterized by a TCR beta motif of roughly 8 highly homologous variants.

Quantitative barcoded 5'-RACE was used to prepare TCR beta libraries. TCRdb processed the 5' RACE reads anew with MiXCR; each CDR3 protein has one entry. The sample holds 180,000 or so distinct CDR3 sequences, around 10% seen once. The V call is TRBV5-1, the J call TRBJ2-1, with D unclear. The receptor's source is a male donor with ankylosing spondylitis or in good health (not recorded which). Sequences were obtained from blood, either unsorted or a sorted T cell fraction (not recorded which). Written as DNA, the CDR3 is TGCGCCAGCAGCTTGAGACATCACAATGAGCAGTTCTTC. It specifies CASSLRHHNEQFF.